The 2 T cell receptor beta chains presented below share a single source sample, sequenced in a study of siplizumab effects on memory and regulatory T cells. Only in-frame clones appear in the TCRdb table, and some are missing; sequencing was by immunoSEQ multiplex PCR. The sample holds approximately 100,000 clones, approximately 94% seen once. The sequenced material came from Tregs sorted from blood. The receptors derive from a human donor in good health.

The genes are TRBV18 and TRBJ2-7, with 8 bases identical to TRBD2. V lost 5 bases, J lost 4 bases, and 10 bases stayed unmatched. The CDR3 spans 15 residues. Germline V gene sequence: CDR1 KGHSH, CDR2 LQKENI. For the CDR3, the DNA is TGTGCCAGCTCATCCGCGGGGGGATATCGGTACGAGCAGTACTTC. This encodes CASSSAGGYRYEQYF.

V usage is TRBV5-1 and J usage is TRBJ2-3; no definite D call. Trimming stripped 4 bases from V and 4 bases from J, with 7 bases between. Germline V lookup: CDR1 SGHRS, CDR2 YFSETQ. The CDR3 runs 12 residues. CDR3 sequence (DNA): TGCGCCAGCAGCCCCCTCTCAGATACGCAGTATTTT. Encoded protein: CASSPLSDTQYF.